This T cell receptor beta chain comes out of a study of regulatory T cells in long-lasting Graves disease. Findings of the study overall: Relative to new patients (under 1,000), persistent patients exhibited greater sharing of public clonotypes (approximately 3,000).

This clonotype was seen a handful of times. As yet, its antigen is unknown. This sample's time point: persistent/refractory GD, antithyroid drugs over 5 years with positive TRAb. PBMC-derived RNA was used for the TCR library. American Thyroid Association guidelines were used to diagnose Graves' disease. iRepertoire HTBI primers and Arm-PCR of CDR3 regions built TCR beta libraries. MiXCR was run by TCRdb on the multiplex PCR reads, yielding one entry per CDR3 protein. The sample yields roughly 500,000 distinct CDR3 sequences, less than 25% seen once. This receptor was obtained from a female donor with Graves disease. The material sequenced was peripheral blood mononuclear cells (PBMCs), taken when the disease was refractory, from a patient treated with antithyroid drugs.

The CDR3 sequence is CASTTLRTGNQPQHF. The CDR3 bases are TGTGCCAGTACCACTCTACGGACAGGGAATCAGCCCCAGCATTTT. The chain uses TRBV19 and TRBJ1-5; TRBD1 agrees at 8 bases. Trimming took 7 bases from V and 4 from J; bases not matched to a gene: 9. CDR1 is LNHDA and CDR2 is SQIVND in the germline V gene (reference sequence). This CDR3 is built from 15 residues.